Listed below are T cell receptor beta chains from one sample, sequenced in a study of T cells in localized non-small cell lung cancer. Here immunoSEQ multiplex PCR was the method, and the copy in TCRdb shows in-frame clones only, minus some. Of some 890 clones listed, over 25% were seen once; the top ten hold roughly 12%. The sample consisted of normal lung tissue next to the tumor, taken before any cancer treatment. Receptors were obtained from a woman aged 40-69 years with stage I squamous cell lung carcinoma. Each CDR3 is given with its conserved first and last residue. D genes are given only for firm matches. Clone size is shown for a subset of rows, as once, few, many or a class of expanded clone.

TRBV9	TRBJ1-2	.	few	TGTGCCAGCAGCGTAGACAATTATAACTATGGCTACACCTTC	CASSVDNYNYGYTF
TRBV6-8	TRBJ1-2	.	few	TGTGTCAGCAGTTACTCGAGGTCCGGGTCGAGCGTCTATGGCTACACCTTC	CVSSYSRSGSSVYGYTF
TRBV30	TRBJ1-3	.	.	TGTGGCCTTGGGGACTCTGGAAACACCATATATTTT	CGLGDSGNTIYF
TRBV10-3	TRBJ2-7	.	hyperexpanded	TGTGCCATCAGTGAGTCCGGCAGACCGTACGAGCAGTACTTC	CAISESGRPYEQYF
TRBV19	TRBJ1-5	TRBD1	.	TGTGCCAGTAGTGTTTACAGGGGGCGAAGCAATCAGCCCCAGCATTTT	CASSVYRGRSNQPQHF
TRBV30	TRBJ1-2	TRBD1	.	TGTGCCTGGAGTGGGACAGGGAGGACTAACTATGGCTACACCTTC	CAWSGTGRTNYGYTF
TRBV19	TRBJ1-2	.	.	TGTGCCAGTCTAAAGGGACCAATTTCCTATGGCTACACCTTC	CASLKGPISYGYTF
TRBV28	TRBJ1-1	.	few	TGTGCCAGCAGCCCCGGGACGCCGAACACTGAAGCTTTCTTT	CASSPGTPNTEAFF
TRBV29-1	TRBJ2-7	TRBD1	.	TGCAGCGTTGAAGGACAGGGGGCGATGAACGAGCAGTACTTC	CSVEGQGAMNEQYF
TRBV19	TRBJ1-3	TRBD1	few	TGTGCCAGTGAGACAGGGGTCGCCGGAAACACCATATATTTT	CASETGVAGNTIYF
TRBV11-3	TRBJ2-5	TRBD2	few	TGTGCCAGCAGCTTAGGCGGCGGGGGTCACCAAGAGACCCAGTACTTC	CASSLGGGGHQETQYF
TRBV6-8	TRBJ2-1	TRBD2	large	TGTGCCAGCAGTAAGGGACTAGCGGGGGACAATGAGCAGTTCTTC	CASSKGLAGDNEQFF
TRBV19	TRBJ1-6	TRBD1	few	TGTGCCAGTAGGGAATCGGGACAGGGGAATTCACCCCTCCACTTT	CASRESGQGNSPLHF
TRBV18	TRBJ1-5	.	few	TGTGCCAGCTCACCACCGGACAGATTCAATCAGCCCCAGCATTTT	CASSPPDRFNQPQHF
TRBV9	TRBJ2-3	.	.	TGTGCCAGCAGTGAAGCAGCGGGACAAAAGAGGTATTTT	CASSEAAGQKRYF
TRBV6-8	TRBJ1-1	.	.	TGTGCCAGCAGTGATTGGTTGACAGCGAACACTGAAGCTTTCTTT	CASSDWLTANTEAFF
TRBV12-5	TRBJ1-4	.	few	TGTGCTAGTGGTTTGGGGGATGCTAATGAAAAACTGTTTTTT	CASGLGDANEKLFF
TRBV30	TRBJ1-6	.	few	TGTGCCTGGAGTGTAGCAGGGACGGATTCACCCCTCCACTTT	CAWSVAGTDSPLHF
TRBV1	TRBJ1-2	.	.	TGCGCCAGCAGCCAAGATAATATGGGCAGGGAAGGCTACACCTTC	CASSQDNMGREGYTF
TRBV9	TRBJ2-1	.	few	TGTGCCAGCAGCGTAACGGATTACAATGAGCAGTTCTTC	CASSVTDYNEQFF
TRBV19	TRBJ1-1	TRBD1	.	TGTGCCAGTAGCTTCGGGACAGGGGGCGAAGGGAACACTGAAGCTTTCTTT	CASSFGTGGEGNTEAFF
TRBV30	TRBJ2-7	.	.	TGTGCCTGGAGGGCGACTGTCCGCGAGCAGTACTTC	CAWRATVREQYF
TRBV11-3	TRBJ1-1	.	medium-sized	TGTGCCAGCAGCTTAGACAGCATGAACACTGAAGCTTTCTTT	CASSLDSMNTEAFF
TRBV15	TRBJ1-2	.	.	TGTGCCACCAGCAGAGATTTCGGGACACACTATGGCTACACCTTC	CATSRDFGTHYGYTF
TRBV5-1	TRBJ1-1	.	.	TGCGCCAGCAGCTTGGGTGGGACGATGAACACTGAAGCTTTCTTT	CASSLGGTMNTEAFF
TRBV11-3	TRBJ1-2	.	medium-sized	TGTGCCAGCAGCTTGGGTCGCGGGAACTATGGCTACACCTTC	CASSLGRGNYGYTF
TRBV2	TRBJ1-3	.	few	TGTGCCAGCAGCGCCGACAGGGGAAACACCATATATTTT	CASSADRGNTIYF
TRBV9	TRBJ2-7	.	large	TGTGCCAGCAGCGGCGACATGCTCTACGAGCAGTACTTC	CASSGDMLYEQYF
TRBV7-5	TRBJ1-4	.	.	TGTGCCAGCAGCTCTAACAGGGGACCTAATGAAAAACTGTTTTTT	CASSSNRGPNEKLFF
TRBV7-5	TRBJ2-3	.	few	TGTGCCAGCAGCTTGAGGGACAGGGCGGTCACAGATACGCAGTATTTT	CASSLRDRAVTDTQYF
TRBV19	TRBJ2-1	.	.	TGTGCCAGTAGTATTGACGGGAGCTCCTACAATGAGCAGTTCTTC	CASSIDGSSYNEQFF
TRBV18	TRBJ2-3	TRBD1	few	TGTGCCAGCTCACCCCCTCGGGGATCAGGGGGAGATACGCAGTATTTT	CASSPPRGSGGDTQYF
TRBV9	TRBJ2-1	.	.	TGTGCCAGCAGCGTAGGTTCGGGGACAGAGCAGTTCTTC	CASSVGSGTEQFF
TRBV5-1	TRBJ2-3	TRBD2	.	TGCGCCAGCAACAGCCTCCCTACGGGGGGGATTCACACAGATACGCAGTATTTT	CASNSLPTGGIHTDTQYF
TRBV19	TRBJ1-1	.	.	TGTGCCAGTAGTGTAAGACAGAGGAACACTGAAGCTTTCTTT	CASSVRQRNTEAFF
TRBV11-3	TRBJ2-1	TRBD2	few	TGTGCCAGCAGCTTAATAGCGGGTCCCCGGAGTGAGCAGTTCTTC	CASSLIAGPRSEQFF
TRBV9	TRBJ1-5	.	few	TGTGCCAGCAGTGAAGCGGCAGTTTTTAGCAATCAGCCCCAGCATTTT	CASSEAAVFSNQPQHF
TRBV15	TRBJ2-1	TRBD2	.	TGTGCCACCAGCAGAGGAGGACTAGCGGGTGGGAATGAGCAGTTCTTC	CATSRGGLAGGNEQFF
TRBV4-1	TRBJ1-1	.	few	TGCGCCAGCAGTCACCTACGAGGGGGAATTGAAGCTTTCTTT	CASSHLRGGIEAFF
TRBV11-3	TRBJ2-1	.	.	TGTGCCAGCAGCTTGGATGGGGCCTCCCTAGGCAATGAGCAGTTCTTC	CASSLDGASLGNEQFF
TRBV11-3	TRBJ1-2	TRBD1	few	TGTGCCAGCAGCCCCGGGACAGTTAACTATGGCTACACCTTC	CASSPGTVNYGYTF
TRBV15	TRBJ2-6	.	few	TGTGCCACCAGCAGAGAGTTTATCTCTGGGGCCAACGTCCTGACTTTC	CATSREFISGANVLTF